The clone carrying this TCR beta chain has only a few counts. Its antigen is still unknown. In germline, CDR1 is MGHRA, CDR2 YSYEKL. The CDR3 has 16 amino acids. Trimming took 4 bases from V and 8 from J, leaving 20 bases between them. This sample stems from a study of T cell repertoires in cytomegalovirus infection. On the study more broadly: The public TCR beta signatures pointed to both CMV infection and matching HLA type. Study-wide points: Clonotype analysis showed dominance of the ex vivo response by HLA-C-restricted CMV-specific TCR beta clonotypes.

Each CDR3 protein is one row after TCRdb ran MiXCR on the reads. The table lists some 400,000 distinct CDR3 sequences, less than 20% of them singletons. The sequencing input was PBMCs. The genes are TRBV4-1 and TRBJ1-4; possibly TRBD1 for D (5 bases). This clonotype was obtained from a human donor in good health (CMV status not recorded). Some clones in this sample may be carry-over from other donors' samples. In nucleotides, the CDR3 is TGCGCCAGCAGCCTGGGAGGCGTGGGGCATGGGGAAAAACTGTTTTTT. Its translation is CASSLGGVGHGEKLFF.